The 25 T cell receptor beta chains in this list originate from one sample, sequenced in a study of cytomegalovirus exposure and HLA in healthy donors. This PCR relied on a set of 60 Vbeta primers and 13 Jbeta primers. Profiled with immunoSEQ multiplex PCR; TCRdb holds only in-frame clones, not every one. Of approximately 100,000 clones in the sample, around 61% were seen once. The sample consisted of PBMCs. These receptors came from a woman aged 45-65 years in good health and CMV-seronegative.

The chain has TRBV30 and TRBJ1-6; 10 bases line up with TRBD1. J lost 4 bases, V lost 6 bases, and 12 bases had no gene match. Per the germline V gene, CDR1 is GTSNPN and CDR2 is SVGIG (reference sequence). The CDR3 sequence is 17 residues long. CDR3 DNA: TGTGCCTGCTACCCAATCGGGACAGGGGTTTATAATTCACCCCTCCACTTT. It is translated as CACYPIGTGVYNSPLHF.

The J gene is TRBJ2-1, the V gene TRBV25-1, with 14 bases matching TRBD2. The CDR3 spans 17 residues. Germline V gene sequence: CDR1 MGHDK, CDR2 SYGVNS. V lost 6 bases to trimming and J lost 7 bases; unmatched junction nucleotides: 11. The CDR3 sequence: CASSMTSGGASGNEQFF. CDR3 sequence (DNA): TGTGCCAGCAGCATGACTAGCGGGGGGGCCTCAGGGAATGAGCAGTTCTTC.

The CDR3 bases are TGTGCCAGCAGTTTACGAGTAAACTATGGCTACACCTTC. Its translation: CASSLRVNYGYTF. This chain joins TRBV27 and TRBJ1-2; D unclear. Germline assignment: CDR1 MNHEY and CDR2 SMNVEV (reference sequence). The CDR3 length is 13 residues. V dropped 2 bases and J dropped 2 bases, with 6 bases sitting between them.

A single count supports this clone. The V call is TRBV19, the J call TRBJ2-7; D unclear. The CDR3 is 13 residues long. Trimming cost V 3 bases and J 3 bases, with 9 bases left between them. Per the germline V gene, CDR1 is LNHDA and CDR2 is SQIVND (reference sequence). CDR3 DNA: TGTGCCAGTAGTATGAGCCCCGACTACGAGCAGTACTTC. It is translated as CASSMSPDYEQYF.

The CDR3 loop is CASSPFDVTASGGSYNEQFF. CDR3 nucleotide sequence: TGTGCCAGCTCACCATTTGATGTGACGGCTAGCGGAGGCTCCTACAATGAGCAGTTCTTC. The chain links TRBV18 to TRBJ2-1; 7 positions match TRBD2. CDR1 and CDR2 (germline): KGHSH, LQKENI. This CDR3 spans 20 amino acids. V was clipped by 2 bases and J by 0 bases; unmatched bases: 16.

This chain links TRBV4-2 with TRBJ2-7; D might be TRBD2 (5 bases). The CDR3 extends over 14 amino acids. V gave up 1 base and J gave up 1 base, with 8 bases separating them. Germline V gene sequence: CDR1 LGHNA, CDR2 YNFKEQ. This CDR3 reads CASSQGSGSYEQYF. CDR3 bases: TGTGCCAGCAGCCAAGGGTCGGGGTCCTACGAGCAGTACTTC.

This chain uses TRBV7-3 with TRBJ2-3; 7 bases fit TRBD1. The germline CDR1 and CDR2 sequences are SGHTA and FQGTGA. The CDR3 is made up of 13 amino acids. V shed 5 bases, J shed 6 bases, and the junction held 5 bases outside the gene matches. The CDR3 is CASSTTGVDTQYF. In nucleotides, the CDR3 is TGTGCCAGCAGCACCACAGGGGTCGATACGCAGTATTTT. The whole variable domain, remainder taken from reference TRBV7-3 and TRBJ2-3, is GAGVSQTPSNKVTEKGKYVELRCDPISGHTALYWYRQSLGQGPEFLIYFQGTGAADDSGLPNDRFFAVRPEGSVSTLKIQRTERGDSAVYLCASSTTGVDTQYFGPGTRLTVL.

The V call is TRBV2, the J call TRBJ2-5; D remains ambiguous. TRBJ2-7 explains the end of the DNA better; the J call may be wrong. The CDR3 is 15 amino acids. Germline values: CDR1 SNHLY, CDR2 FYNNEI. This CDR3 is CASSAQTRLPYEQYF. The CDR3 DNA reads TGTGCCAGCAGCGCCCAGACCAGGTTACCCTACGAGCAGTACTTC.

The chain links TRBV27 to TRBJ1-5, with D unresolved. The CDR3 spans 13 residues. Germline assignment: CDR1 MNHEY and CDR2 SMNVEV (reference sequence). V gave up 3 bases and J gave up 5 bases, with 8 bases separating them. CDR3 sequence reads: CASSLGTHQPQHF. For the CDR3, the DNA is TGTGCCAGCAGTTTGGGCACCCATCAGCCCCAGCATTTT.

The CDR3: CASSQSGPGNQPQHF. The CDR3 DNA reads TGCGCCAGCAGTCAATCGGGGCCCGGAAATCAGCCCCAGCATTTT. The rearrangement joins TRBV23-1 to TRBJ1-5; D possibly corresponds to TRBD1 (5 bases). TRBV23-1 is classed as an ORF, of uncertain function. V lost 0 bases, J lost 4 bases, and 10 bases lay in between. The CDR3 loop spans 15 amino acids.

The chain is built from TRBV7-2 and TRBJ2-5, with TRBD2 matching over 10 bases. The end of the DNA aligns better with TRBJ2-7, so the J call may be wrong. In germline, CDR1 is SGHTA, CDR2 FQGNSA. The CDR3 runs 15 residues. The CDR3 DNA follows: TGTGCCAGCAGCGCCCGGACTAGCGGTCCCTACGAGCAGTACTTC. Protein sequence: CASSARTSGPYEQYF.

This chain uses TRBV7-6 with TRBJ1-3; D is possibly TRBD1 (6 bases). CDR1 and CDR2 from the germline V gene are SGHVS and FNYEAQ. Deletions cut 3 bases from V and 0 bases from J, with 15 bases between. The CDR3 is made up of 17 amino acids. DNA of the CDR3: TGTGCCAGCAGCTTGGAGGTGGACAGCTACTCTGGAAACACCATATATTTT. Encoded protein: CASSLEVDSYSGNTIYF. Based on the CDR3 plus reference TRBV7-6 and TRBJ1-3, the full variable domain is GAGVSQSPRYKVTKRGQDVALRCDPISGHVSLYWYRQALGQGPEFLTYFNYEAQQDKSGLPNDRFSAERPEGSISTLTIQRTEQRDSAMYRCASSLEVDSYSGNTIYFGEGSWLTVV.

The J gene is TRBJ2-2, the V gene TRBV29-1, with D perhaps TRBD1 (6 bases). Trimming cost V 5 bases and J 4 bases, with 11 bases left between them. The CDR3 is 13 amino acids. Germline assignment: CDR1 SQVTM and CDR2 ANQGSEA. CDR3 sequence: CSVTGQGTGELFF. The CDR3 DNA is TGCAGCGTTACAGGGCAGGGCACCGGGGAGCTGTTTTTT.

J is TRBJ1-2 and V is TRBV30; D is undetermined. The CDR3 is 14 amino acids. CDR1 is GTSNPN and CDR2 is SVGIG in the germline V gene (reference sequence). V was clipped by 6 bases and J by 2 bases, with 16 bases between them. The CDR3 DNA follows: TGTGCCTGCACCCACATAACAGAAAACTATGGCTACACCTTC. Translated: CACTHITENYGYTF.

The gene calls are TRBV27 and TRBJ2-7; TRBD2 matches 7 bases. The V and J ends lost 8 bases and 2 bases, in that order; junction bases with no gene match: 3. Germline V lookup: CDR1 MNHEY, CDR2 SMNVEV (reference sequence). The CDR3 has 12 amino acids. The CDR3 loop reads CASWGGAYEQYF. Here the CDR3 DNA reads TGTGCCAGCTGGGGGGGGGCCTACGAGCAGTACTTC.

This clone was seen only a few times. This sequence joins TRBV19 and TRBJ1-3; D is unresolved. Germline lookup yields CDR1 LNHDA and CDR2 SQIVND (reference sequence). There are 14 residues in the CDR3. V dropped 7 bases and J dropped 4 bases, with 14 bases sitting between them. As DNA, the CDR3 is TGTGCCAGTACAGGCCCCAATCAGGGAAACACCATATATTTT. Protein: CASTGPNQGNTIYF.

The V call is TRBV19, the J call TRBJ2-7; D might be TRBD2 (6 bases). V lost 3 bases and J 4 bases, leaving 13 bases between the germline ends. The CDR3 runs 14 residues. Germline values: CDR1 LNHDA, CDR2 SQIVND (reference sequence). In DNA, the CDR3 is TGTGCCAGTAGTATCTCGGCAGGGAGGTACGAGCAGTACTTC. Translation gives CASSISAGRYEQYF.

The chain is built from TRBV6-5 and TRBJ2-1; 7 bases agree with TRBD2. V dropped 5 bases and J dropped 9; count of bases not matched to a gene: 7. In germline, CDR1 is MNHEY, CDR2 SVGAGI. The CDR3 contains 13 residues. The CDR3 coding sequence is TGTGCCAGCAGTCACGACCTAGCGGCTGAGCAGTTCTTC. As protein: CASSHDLAAEQFF.

This clone was counted only a few times. The CDR3 region is CASSLRGNTEAFF. The CDR3, as DNA: TGTGCCAGCAGCTTACGGGGGAACACTGAAGCTTTCTTT. The rearrangement joins TRBV7-9 to TRBJ1-1; D is unresolved. The CDR3 covers 13 residues. Deletions cut 2 bases from V and 1 base from J, with 5 bases between. CDR1 and CDR2 (germline): SEHNR, FQNEAQ (reference sequence).

This clone showed up just once. The rearrangement uses TRBV14 and TRBJ2-1, with 13 bases lining up with TRBD2. Germline CDR1 is SGHDN and CDR2 is FVKESK. The CDR3 has 16 residues. J was trimmed by 7 bases and V by 4 bases; bases with no gene match: 7. CDR3 sequence reads: CASSRRLAGGGNEQFF. For the CDR3, the DNA is TGTGCCAGCAGCCGCCGACTAGCGGGAGGAGGGAATGAGCAGTTCTTC.

This sequence joins TRBV11-1 and TRBJ2-3; TRBD1 agrees at 9 bases. Germline values: CDR1 SGHAT, CDR2 FQDESV (reference sequence). There are 19 residues in the CDR3. The J segment lost 2 bases and the V segment lost 1 base, leaving 13 bases of the junction unmatched. CDR3 in DNA: TGTGCCAGCAGCTTAGAGGCTCCCAGGGGGACAGGGTACACAGATACGCAGTATTTT. This codes for CASSLEAPRGTGYTDTQYF. Complete variable domain (other parts from reference TRBV11-1 and TRBJ2-3): EAEVAQSPRYKITEKSQAVAFWCDPISGHATLYWYRQILGQGPELLVQFQDESVVDDSQLPKDRFSAERLKGVDSTLKIQPAELGDSAMYLCASSLEAPRGTGYTDTQYFGPGTRLTVL.

The chain uses TRBV2 and TRBJ2-3, with 8 positions matching TRBD1. Trimming cost V 5 bases and J 4 bases; bases outside gene matches: 2. The CDR3 covers 13 residues. Germline CDR1 and CDR2: SNHLY and FYNNEI. The chain's CDR3 is CASSSDRADTQYF. The CDR3 bases are TGTGCCAGCAGTTCGGACAGGGCAGATACGCAGTATTTT.

The chain joins TRBV5-1 to TRBJ2-1; TRBD2 agrees at 13 bases. This CDR3 is 16 amino acids long. V gave up 4 bases and J gave up 7 bases; unmatched junction bases: 8. Germline V lookup: CDR1 SGHRS, CDR2 YFSETQ. CDR3 residues: CASSLGTSGMWNEQFF. CDR3 bases: TGCGCCAGCAGCCTAGGGACTAGCGGGATGTGGAATGAGCAGTTCTTC.

The gene calls are TRBV7-2 and TRBJ2-3; D possibly corresponds to TRBD2 (6 bases). Trimming took 3 bases from V and 2 from J, leaving 9 bases between them. Per germline, CDR1 SGHTA and CDR2 FQGNSA. This CDR3 comprises 14 residues. CDR3 sequence: CASSFAGITDTQYF. DNA of the CDR3: TGTGCCAGCAGCTTTGCGGGGATCACAGATACGCAGTATTTT.

This clone was observed a handful of times. The chain is built from TRBV6-6 and TRBJ1-5; the D gene is possibly TRBD1 (6 bases). CDR3 length: 13 residues. Trimming took 4 bases from V and 4 from J, leaving 8 bases between them. Germline V CDR1 and CDR2: MNHNY, SVGAGI (reference sequence). As DNA, the CDR3 is TGTGCCAGCAGTTCAGGGGTTAATCAGCCCCAGCATTTT. This sequence encodes CASSSGVNQPQHF.